Listed here are 17 T cell receptor beta chains from one sample, sequenced in a study of identical twins. TCRdb fed the 5' RACE reads into MiXCR, producing one record per CDR3 protein. The table lists approximately 1.8 million distinct CDR3 sequences, about 32% of them singletons, with about 0.27% in the top ten. Specimen: cord blood. The receptors stem from a newborn girl in good health.

Points on this clonotype: At one end, the junction sequence differs from germline, possibly due to a read error. The chain recombines TRBV6-1 with TRBJ1-1, with D tentatively TRBD1 (6 bases). The CDR3 loop spans 12 amino acids. The germline CDR1 and CDR2 sequences are MNHNS and SASEGT. CDR3 loop: CASSEGGGTAFF. CDR3 in DNA: TGTGCCAGCAGCGAAGGGGGGGGGACAGCTTTCTTT.

This clonotype occurred a few times. The chain combines TRBV7-9 with TRBJ2-6; D is uncertain. V dropped 5 bases and J dropped 7 bases, with 12 bases sitting between them. The CDR3 length is 14 residues. Germline values: CDR1 SEHNR, CDR2 FQNEAQ (reference sequence). The CDR3 region is CASSPPLFANVLTF. The DNA for the CDR3 is TGTGCCAGCAGCCCCCCTCTGTTCGCCAACGTCCTGACTTTC.

This clonotype has only a few counts. This chain's CDR3 is CASSYQLFGLSDYSNQPQHF. The CDR3 DNA reads TGTGCCAGCAGTTATCAGCTTTTCGGTCTGTCTGATTATAGCAATCAGCCCCAGCATTTT. The chain has TRBV6-5 and TRBJ1-5; D unresolved. The CDR3 has 20 amino acids. V was cut by 3 bases and J by 0 bases, with 24 bases left in between. CDR1 MNHEY and CDR2 SVGAGI come from the germline V gene.

The rearrangement links TRBV12-3 or TRBV12-4 to TRBJ2-1; D is unclear. This CDR3 is 14 amino acids long. V lost 2 bases and J lost 2, with 7 bases in between. CDR3 DNA: TGTGCCAGCAGTTTAAACAGTCCCTACAATGAGCAGTTCTTC. Translating it yields CASSLNSPYNEQFF.

The chain couples TRBV7-2 to TRBJ2-5; the D gene is possibly TRBD2 (5 bases). Deletions cut 0 bases from V and 4 bases from J, with 18 bases between. The CDR3 is 17 amino acids. Germline CDR1 is SGHTA and CDR2 is FQGNSA. The CDR3 loop is CASSLAIGSIGGETQYF. CDR3 bases: TGTGCCAGCAGCTTAGCGATTGGGTCCATTGGAGGAGAGACCCAGTACTTC.

The chain recombines TRBV7-2 with TRBJ2-3, with D possibly being TRBD1 (6 bases). This CDR3 region has 15 residues. Trimming removed 7 bases from V and 1 base from J, with 15 bases in between. CDR1 and CDR2 from the germline V gene are SGHTA and FQGNSA. CDR3 residues: CASTPQGIGTDTQYF. For the CDR3, the DNA is TGTGCCAGCACCCCTCAGGGGATCGGCACAGATACGCAGTATTTT.

In this sample, this clonotype turned up once. The V gene is TRBV4-1, the J gene TRBJ2-7; D uncertain. Germline lookup yields CDR1 MGHRA and CDR2 YSYEKL. This CDR3 is 12 amino acids long. Trimming left V 3 bases short and J 6 bases short, with 9 bases between. This CDR3 is CASSHDLGEQYF. In nucleotides, the CDR3 is TGCGCCAGCAGCCACGACTTGGGCGAGCAGTACTTC.

The chain links TRBV20-1 to TRBJ2-7, with 9 bases matching TRBD1. This CDR3 has 14 amino acids. The germline CDR1 and CDR2 sequences are DFQATT and SNEGSKA (reference sequence). V dropped 3 bases and J dropped 4; count of bases not matched to a gene: 7. CDR3: CSARVGTGFYEQYF. CDR3 coding DNA: TGCAGTGCTAGGGTGGGGACAGGGTTTTACGAGCAGTACTTC.

This clonotype was seen more than once but under ten times. J is TRBJ2-7 and V is TRBV29-1; TRBD1 matches at 7 bases. The V gene's germline CDR1 is SQVTM and CDR2 ANQGSEA. There are 13 residues in the CDR3. The J segment lost 2 bases and the V segment lost 7 bases, leaving 8 bases of the junction unmatched. The CDR3 is CSALTDRTYEQYF. CDR3 sequence (DNA): TGCAGCGCTTTGACGGACAGGACCTACGAGCAGTACTTC.

This sequence joins TRBV20-1 and TRBJ2-7; TRBD2 agrees at 8 bases. CDR1 is DFQATT, CDR2 SNEGSKA, per germline (reference sequence). V gave up 4 bases and J gave up 4 bases; unmatched junction bases: 9. The CDR3 sequence is 14 residues long. CDR3 in amino acids: CSAMASGRSYEQYF. CDR3 nucleotides: TGCAGTGCTATGGCAAGCGGGAGATCGTACGAGCAGTACTTC.

CDR3 amino acids: CASSHVRPDTQYF. The CDR3 DNA sequence: TGCGCCAGCAGCCACGTCCGCCCCGATACGCAGTATTTT. The genes are TRBV4-1 and TRBJ2-3; D unresolved. The germline V gene encodes CDR1 MGHRA and CDR2 YSYEKL. Trimming pared 3 bases from V and 6 bases from J, leaving 10 bases between. The CDR3 contains 13 residues.

The chain uses TRBV4-3 and TRBJ1-2; D is perhaps TRBD1 (5 bases). Trimming pared 4 bases from V and 4 bases from J, leaving 16 bases between. CDR3 length: 15 amino acids. CDR1 is LGHNA, CDR2 YSLEER, per germline. CDR3 amino acids: CASSLSGGRSYGYTF. The CDR3 DNA follows: TGCGCCAGCAGCCTATCGGGGGGAAGAAGCTATGGCTACACCTTC.

This sequence joins TRBV6-5 and TRBJ2-2, with no clear D. The germline V gene has CDR1 MNHEY and CDR2 SVGAGI. The CDR3 contains 13 residues. Trimming took off 0 bases at V and 7 bases at J, with 6 bases between the two ends. Here the CDR3 reads CASSYSIGGELFF. The DNA for the CDR3 is TGTGCCAGCAGTTACTCGATCGGCGGGGAGCTGTTTTTT.

This chain uses TRBV10-1 with TRBJ2-1, with 12 bases that match TRBD2. Germline CDR1 and CDR2: WNHNN and SYGVQD (reference sequence). The CDR3 is 16 residues long. V trimming: 1 base; J trimming: 8 bases; junction bases outside the gene matches: 6. DNA for the CDR3: TGCGCCAGCAGTGAGTTCCTAGCGGGGGGGCTTGATGAGCAGTTCTTC. It is translated as CASSEFLAGGLDEQFF.

This clonotype was seen a few times. The chain couples TRBV5-6 to TRBJ2-5; D is ambiguous. Trimming took off 2 bases at V and 0 bases at J, with 11 bases between the two ends. Germline CDR1 and CDR2: SGHDT and YYEEEE. There are 15 residues in the CDR3. DNA for the CDR3: TGTGCCAGCAGCTTATTAATACGGTACCAAGAGACCCAGTACTTC. Its translation: CASSLLIRYQETQYF.

In this sample, this clonotype turned up a few times. The gene calls are TRBV4-2 and TRBJ2-3, with 12 bases identical to TRBD2. After removal of 2 bases from V and 5 bases from J, the junction contained 5 bases not matched to a gene. The germline gives CDR1 LGHNA, CDR2 YNFKEQ. CDR3 length: 16 amino acids. CDR3 bases: TGTGCCAGCAGCCAATCTAGCGGGGGGGCGAAAGATACGCAGTATTTT. It is translated as CASSQSSGGAKDTQYF.

V is TRBV7-8 and J is TRBJ2-7; D unclear. There are 14 residues in the CDR3. V was shortened by 5 bases and J by 3 bases, with 14 bases between the two germline ends. Germline-derived CDR1 and CDR2 are SGHVS and FQNEAQ. The CDR3 sequence is CASSPVRWGYEQYF. In DNA, the CDR3 is TGTGCCAGCAGCCCAGTGCGTTGGGGCTACGAGCAGTACTTC.